These 8 T cell receptor beta chains share one sample of origin, sequenced in a study of blood T cell repertoires in COVID-19 (dated by TCRdb to about 2020). Library creation used the immunoSEQ multiplex PCR assay. As stored in TCRdb, this immuneACCESS dataset retains in-frame rearrangements with V and J assigned. A fraction of the clones does not appear; measured against another copy, unresolved V genes explain less than half of the discrepancy, and the remainder lacks a known reason. This sample holds about 89,000 clones; around 90% were observed only once. Jointly, the top ten make up around 2.5% of the sample. The sequencing sample was made of peripheral blood. The receptors here all came from a human donor with active COVID-19. The donor label of this sample is uncertain.

CDR3 sequence reads: CASSLTSGTDTQYF. CDR3 nucleotide sequence: TGTGCCAGCAGCTTAACTAGCGGCACAGATACGCAGTATTTT. V is TRBV7-8 and J is TRBJ2-3; 7 bases fit TRBD2. V lost 2 bases, J lost 1 base, and 0 bases stayed unmatched. Germline CDR1 SGHVS, CDR2 FQNEAQ. The CDR3 length is 14 residues.

The V and J genes are TRBV3-1 (or the pseudogene TRBV3-2) and TRBJ1-1; D is possibly TRBD1 (6 bases). Trimming left V 2 bases short and J 1 base short, with 17 bases between. The germline CDR1 and CDR2 sequences are LGHDT and YNNKEL (reference sequence). This CDR3 spans 17 amino acids. For the CDR3, the DNA is TGTGCCAGCAGCCAACCCTCTCACAGGGACGGGAACACTGAAGCTTTCTTT. It yields the protein CASSQPSHRDGNTEAFF.

The genes are TRBV9 and TRBJ2-6; 8 bases line up with TRBD1. The trim removed 8 bases at V and 4 bases at J, leaving 8 bases unmatched. Germline assignment: CDR1 SGDLS and CDR2 YYNGEE. The CDR3 is 15 amino acids. The CDR3 region is CASTGGSLGANVLTF. CDR3 in DNA: TGTGCCAGTACAGGGGGGTCCTTGGGGGCCAACGTCCTGACTTTC. Variable domain in full (rest from reference TRBV9 and TRBJ2-6): DSGVTQTPKHLITATGQRVTLRCSPRSGDLSVYWYQQSLDQGLQFLIQYYNGEERAKGNILERFSAQQFPDLHSELNLSSLELGDSALYFCASTGGSLGANVLTFGAGSRLTVL.

J is TRBJ2-7 and V is TRBV10-1, with a tentative D call TRBD1 (5 bases). CDR1 WNHNN and CDR2 SYGVQD come from the germline V gene (reference sequence). The V end was cut by 4 bases, the J end by 3 bases, with 7 bases between. The CDR3 loop spans 12 amino acids. Written as DNA, the CDR3 is TGCGCCAGCAGTGCCGGACACTACGAGCAGTACTTC. Protein: CASSAGHYEQYF.

This clone was observed once. The gene calls are TRBV5-1 and TRBJ1-1; TRBD1 matches 9 bases. Per germline, CDR1 SGHRS and CDR2 YFSETQ. This CDR3 has 16 amino acids. The ends lost 4 bases at V and 3 bases at J; junction bases unmatched: 10. CDR3 DNA sequence: TGCGCCAGCAGCATCGGACAGGGGATGGGATACACTGAAGCTTTCTTT. As protein: CASSIGQGMGYTEAFF.

This rearrangement joins TRBV14 to TRBJ2-5, with D maybe TRBD2 (5 bases). The CDR3 is 16 residues long. Per germline, CDR1 SGHDN and CDR2 FVKESK. The V and J ends lost 1 base and 1 base respectively, with 13 bases between them. The CDR3 DNA follows: TGTGCCAGCAGCCAAGGCCGGCGGGCAGCCCAAGAGACCCAGTACTTC. Encoded protein: CASSQGRRAAQETQYF.

J is TRBJ1-3 and V is TRBV19, with D maybe TRBD1 (6 bases). Trimming pared 3 bases from V and 2 bases from J, leaving 11 bases between. The CDR3 runs 15 residues. The germline CDR1 and CDR2 sequences are LNHDA and SQIVND (reference sequence). Written as DNA, the CDR3 is TGTGCCAGTAGTATGGTACCAGGGGCTGGAAACACCATATATTTT. Amino acid sequence: CASSMVPGAGNTIYF.

A single count supports this clone. The V and J genes are TRBV27 and TRBJ2-7, with D possibly being TRBD1 (6 bases). V was clipped by 5 bases and J by 7 bases, with 15 bases between them. This CDR3 has 13 amino acids. Looked up from germline, CDR1 is MNHEY and CDR2 is SMNVEV (reference sequence). CDR3 in amino acids: CASSKSQGGEQYF. CDR3 bases: TGTGCCAGCAGTAAGTCACAGGGCGGAGAGCAGTACTTC.